The clone carrying this T cell receptor (beta chain) was seen more than once but under ten times. Antigen unknown. This sample is part of a study of T cells after yellow fever vaccination. Broader study findings: Contaminating bulk clonotypes could be abundant in FACS-sorted repertoires.

Making TCR cDNA involved 5'RACE template switching, which added UMIs and a universal primer site. TCRdb ran MiXCR on the 5' RACE reads and lists one entry per CDR3 protein. The table includes 80,000 to 100,000 distinct CDR3 sequences, around 5.8% detected once. Germline-derived CDR1 and CDR2 are SGHVS and FQNEAQ. V was clipped by 6 bases and J by 3 bases, with 15 bases between them. The CDR3 extends over 14 amino acids. The sample consisted of CD8+ T cells sorted from PBMCs, taken 10 days after the yellow fever booster vaccination. This clonotype originated in a man aged 18 to 30 who received the YFV17D yellow fever vaccine. This chain links TRBV7-8 with TRBJ2-7, with D perhaps being TRBD1 or TRBD2 (5 bases each). The CDR3: CASSSGGTGYEQYF. The DNA for the CDR3 is TGTGCCAGCAGTTCAGGTGGGACGGGCTACGAGCAGTACTTC.